The clone carrying this T cell receptor beta chain was recorded only once. Study processing details: Amplification of reference gene primers was used by the study to estimate nucleated cell counts. Here immunoSEQ multiplex PCR was the method, and the copy in TCRdb shows in-frame clones only, minus some. That table furnishes V, J and clone size, whereas the DNA furnished D and trimming. Among more than 150,000 clones listed, around 84% were seen once. The source of the sample is a study of blood T cell repertoires in COVID-19. On the study more broadly: Both acute and convalescent COVID-19 samples were obtained from the United States, Italy and Spain. T cells, B-cell-depleted T cells, or PBMCs provided the cDNA or gDNA that served as material.

The junction had 2 bases not matched to a gene; V was cut back by 10 bases and J by 1 base. This CDR3 has 13 amino acids. The germline gives CDR1 MNHEY, CDR2 SVGAGI. The sequencing sample was made of peripheral blood. This TCR derives from a man younger than 40 with active or convalescent COVID-19. The V gene is TRBV6-5, the J gene TRBJ2-3; TRBD1 agrees at 10 bases. Here the CDR3 DNA reads TGTGCCACTGGGACAGGGGGCACAGATACGCAGTATTTT. As protein: CATGTGGTDTQYF.